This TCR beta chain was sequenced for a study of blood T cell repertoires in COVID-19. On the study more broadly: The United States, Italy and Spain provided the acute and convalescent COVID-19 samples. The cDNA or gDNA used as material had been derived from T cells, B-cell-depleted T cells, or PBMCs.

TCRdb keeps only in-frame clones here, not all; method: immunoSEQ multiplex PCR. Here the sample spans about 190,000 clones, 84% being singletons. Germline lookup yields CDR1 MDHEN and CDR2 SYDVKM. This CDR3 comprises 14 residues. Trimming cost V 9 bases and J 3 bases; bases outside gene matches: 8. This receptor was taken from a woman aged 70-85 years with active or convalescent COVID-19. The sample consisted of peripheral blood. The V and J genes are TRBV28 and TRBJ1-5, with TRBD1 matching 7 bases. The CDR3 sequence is CASEGASANQPQHF. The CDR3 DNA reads TGTGCCAGTGAGGGGGCATCGGCCAATCAGCCCCAGCATTTT. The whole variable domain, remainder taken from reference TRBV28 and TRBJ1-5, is DVKVTQSSRYLVKRTGEKVFLECVQDMDHENMFWYRQDPGLGLRLIYFSYDVKMKEKGDIPEGYSVSREKKERFSLILESASTNQTSMYLCASEGASANQPQHFGDGTRLSIL.